This T cell receptor (beta chain) was sequenced during a study of Ad26.COV2.S vaccination and SARS-CoV-2 variants. Notes on the study in general: Substantial post-vaccination breadth of spike-specific CD8+ and CD4+ T cell responses was reported.

The junction had 10 bases not matched to a gene; V was cut back by 4 bases and J by 10 bases. Germline CDR1 is KGHSH and CDR2 is LQKENI. The CDR3 spans 14 residues. TCRdb's copy holds only in-frame clones and misses some; the assay was immunoSEQ multiplex PCR. The sample has 430,000 or so clones; nearly 90% are singletons. Treatment meaning: 19 received Ad26.COV2.S at low or high dose, single or two shots; five or six received placebo; per-sample allocation not given. Following the first vaccine or placebo injection, samples were taken on day 63. A remark on this clone: The antigen is not known.

This receptor was obtained from a person between 18 and 60 years old who received the Ad26.COV2.S COVID-19 vaccine or a placebo. V and J are TRBV18 and TRBJ1-5, with 7 bases fitting TRBD1. The sample here was peripheral blood, taken in a trial of Ad26.COV2.S vaccine versus placebo. The CDR3 nucleotides read TGTGCCAGCTCACTACAGGGGACAGTAGGTCCCCAGCATTTT. It encodes CASSLQGTVGPQHF. The whole variable domain, remainder taken from reference TRBV18 and TRBJ1-5, is NAGVMQNPRHLVRRRGQEARLRCSPMKGHSHVYWYRQLPEEGLKFMVYLQKENIIDESGMPKERFSAEFPKEGPSILRIQQVVRGDSAAYFCASSLQGTVGPQHFGDGTRLSIL.